The 9 T cell receptor beta chains below come from one sample, sequenced in a study of T cells expressing NK-cell markers. TCRdb re-called the 5' RACE reads and catalogs CDR3 proteins one per entry, DNA excluded. The ten most abundant clones cover 5.2% of a sample with 350,000 to 450,000 distinct CDR3 sequences. Sequenced: blood T cells: a sorted CD56 or NKG2C T cell subset, CD4+ or CD8+ T cells, or bulk PBMC T cells (not recorded which). All receptors derive from a man between 18 and 69 years old in good health.

The CDR3 loop reads CASSIQPGPYEQYF. This chain joins TRBV19 and TRBJ2-7. There are 14 residues in the CDR3. Germline V gene lookup returns CDR1 LNHDA and CDR2 SQIVND (reference sequence). The full variable domain, completed using reference TRBV19 and TRBJ2-7, is DGGITQSPKYLFRKEGQNVTLSCEQNLNHDAMYWYRQDPGQGLRLIYYSQIVNDFQKGDIAEGYSVSREKKESFPLTVTSAQKNPTAFYLCASSIQPGPYEQYFGPGTRLTVT.

The chain links TRBV11-1 to TRBJ2-3; the TCRdb call, TRBD2, lacks DNA for checking. Germline-derived CDR1 and CDR2 are SGHAT and FQDESV (reference sequence). CDR3 size: 18 residues. The CDR3 sequence: CASSSRIASGGSTDTQYF.

CDR3 protein: CAIRGTGGGYTF. This chain uses TRBV10-3 with TRBJ1-2; TCRdb indicates TRBD1, and absent DNA this call remains unverified. The CDR3 extends over 12 amino acids. Germline V gene sequence: CDR1 ENHRY, CDR2 SYGVKD.

The chain joins TRBV27 to TRBJ2-7; there is no DNA to check the TCRdb D call of TRBD1. Germline CDR1 reads MNHEY; CDR2 reads SMNVEV (reference sequence). CDR3 size: 14 residues. The CDR3 sequence: CASSLSGANYEQYF.

The gene calls are TRBV7-8 and TRBJ2-5; TCRdb's D gene call, TRBD1, goes unchecked for lack of DNA. The germline CDR1 and CDR2 sequences are SGHVS and FQNEAQ. This CDR3 is built from 15 residues. The CDR3 sequence: CASSDGRDGEETQYF.

The rearrangement joins TRBV28 to TRBJ2-7; TCRdb proposes TRBD1, but this gene call is untestable without DNA. CDR3 length: 15 residues. Germline-derived CDR1 and CDR2 are MDHEN and SYDVKM. The CDR3 is CASSLGGTGLYEQYF.

The gene calls are TRBV12-3 or TRBV12-4 and TRBJ2-1; TCRdb's D gene call, TRBD1, goes unchecked for lack of DNA. The CDR3 covers 15 residues. The CDR3 here is CASRGQGASFREQFF.

The chain uses TRBV29-1 and TRBJ1-2. Germline V gene lookup returns CDR1 SQVTM and CDR2 ANQGSEA. CDR3 length: 12 residues. CDR3 protein: CSVENAGKGYTF. Full variable domain (remainder filled in from reference TRBV29-1 and TRBJ1-2): SAVISQKPSRDICQRGTSLTIQCQVDSQVTMMFWYRQQPGQSLTLIATANQGSEATYESGFVIDKFPISRPNLTFSTLTVSNMSPEDSSIYLCSVENAGKGYTFGSGTRLTVV.

The rearrangement uses TRBV20-1 and TRBJ2-6. Germline values: CDR1 DFQATT, CDR2 SNEGSKA (reference sequence). CDR3 size: 16 residues. The CDR3 is CSARDRLGSGANVLTF.